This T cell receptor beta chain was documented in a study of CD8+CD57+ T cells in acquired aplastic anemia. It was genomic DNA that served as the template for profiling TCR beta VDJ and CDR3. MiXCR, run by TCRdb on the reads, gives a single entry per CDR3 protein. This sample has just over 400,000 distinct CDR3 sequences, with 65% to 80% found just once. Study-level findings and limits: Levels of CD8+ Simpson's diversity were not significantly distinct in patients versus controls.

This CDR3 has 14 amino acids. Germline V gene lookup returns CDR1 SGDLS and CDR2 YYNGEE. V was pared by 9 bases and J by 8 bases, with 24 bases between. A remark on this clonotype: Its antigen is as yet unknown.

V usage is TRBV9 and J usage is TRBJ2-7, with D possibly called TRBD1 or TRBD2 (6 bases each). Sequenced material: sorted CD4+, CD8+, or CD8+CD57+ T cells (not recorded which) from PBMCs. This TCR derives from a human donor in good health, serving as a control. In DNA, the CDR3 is TGTGCCACTAGCAGAGGGGGGCGGGAAAAACAGCAGTACTTC. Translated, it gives CATSRGGREKQQYF.